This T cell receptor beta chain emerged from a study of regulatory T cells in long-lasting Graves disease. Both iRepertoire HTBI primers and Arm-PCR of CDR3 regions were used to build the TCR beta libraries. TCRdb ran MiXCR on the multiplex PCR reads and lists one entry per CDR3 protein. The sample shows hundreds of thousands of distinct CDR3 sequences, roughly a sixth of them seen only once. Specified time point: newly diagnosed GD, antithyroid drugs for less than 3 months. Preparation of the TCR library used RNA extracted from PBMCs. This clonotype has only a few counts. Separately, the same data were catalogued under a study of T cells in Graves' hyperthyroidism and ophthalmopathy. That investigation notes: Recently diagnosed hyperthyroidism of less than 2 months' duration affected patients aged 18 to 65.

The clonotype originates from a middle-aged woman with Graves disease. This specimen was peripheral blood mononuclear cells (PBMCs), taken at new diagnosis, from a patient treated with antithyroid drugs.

The CDR3 DNA is TGTGCCAGCAGTTACTATGGGCTAGCGGGGGGATATGAGCAGTTCTTC. Its translation is CASSYYGLAGGYEQFF. The chain uses TRBV6-5 and TRBJ2-1; 11 bases fit TRBD2. CDR3 length: 16 amino acids. The V segment lost 1 base and the J segment 8 bases; nucleotides outside the gene matches: 7. CDR1 MNHEY and CDR2 SVGAGI come from the germline V gene.